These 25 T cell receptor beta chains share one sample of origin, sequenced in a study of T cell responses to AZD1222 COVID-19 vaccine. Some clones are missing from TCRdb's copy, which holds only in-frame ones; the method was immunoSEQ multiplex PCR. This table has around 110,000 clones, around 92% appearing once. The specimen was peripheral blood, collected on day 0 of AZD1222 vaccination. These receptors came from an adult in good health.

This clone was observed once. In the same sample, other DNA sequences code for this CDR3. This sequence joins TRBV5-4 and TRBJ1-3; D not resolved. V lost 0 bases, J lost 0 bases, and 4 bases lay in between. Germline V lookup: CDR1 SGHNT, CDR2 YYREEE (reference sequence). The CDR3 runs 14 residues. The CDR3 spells CASSLGSSGNTIYF. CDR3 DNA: TGTGCCAGCAGCTTGGGCTCCTCTGGAAACACCATATATTTT.

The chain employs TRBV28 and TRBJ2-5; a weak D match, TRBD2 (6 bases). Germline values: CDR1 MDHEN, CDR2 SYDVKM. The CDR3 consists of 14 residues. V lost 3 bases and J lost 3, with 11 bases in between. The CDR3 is CASSFGTGKETQYF. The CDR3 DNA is TGTGCCAGCAGTTTTGGGACTGGAAAAGAGACCCAGTACTTC.

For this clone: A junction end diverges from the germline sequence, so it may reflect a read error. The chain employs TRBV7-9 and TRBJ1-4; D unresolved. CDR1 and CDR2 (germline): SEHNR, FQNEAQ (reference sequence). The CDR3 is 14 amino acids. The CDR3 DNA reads TGTGCCAGCAGCCTAGCGGCAACTAATGAAAAACTGTTTTTT. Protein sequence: CASSLAATNEKLFF.

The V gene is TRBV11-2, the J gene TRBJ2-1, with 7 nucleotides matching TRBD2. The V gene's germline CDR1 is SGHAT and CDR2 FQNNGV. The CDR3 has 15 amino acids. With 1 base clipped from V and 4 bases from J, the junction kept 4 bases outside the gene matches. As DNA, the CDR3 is TGTGCCAGCAGCTTAGGGGTAGCGGGTTACAATGAGCAGTTCTTC. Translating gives CASSLGVAGYNEQFF.

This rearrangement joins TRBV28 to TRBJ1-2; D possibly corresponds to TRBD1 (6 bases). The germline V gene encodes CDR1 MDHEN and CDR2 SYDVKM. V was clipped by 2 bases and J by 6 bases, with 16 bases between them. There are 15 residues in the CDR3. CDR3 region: CASSLIRGQGNGYTF. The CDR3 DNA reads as TGTGCCAGCAGTTTAATTCGGGGGCAGGGAAATGGCTACACCTTC.

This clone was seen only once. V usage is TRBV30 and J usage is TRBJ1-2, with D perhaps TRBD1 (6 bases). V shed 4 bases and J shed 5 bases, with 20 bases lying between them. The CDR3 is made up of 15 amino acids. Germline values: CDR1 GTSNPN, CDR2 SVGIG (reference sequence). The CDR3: CAWTGRGAVPYGYTF. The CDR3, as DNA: TGTGCCTGGACTGGAAGGGGGGCAGTTCCATATGGCTACACCTTC.

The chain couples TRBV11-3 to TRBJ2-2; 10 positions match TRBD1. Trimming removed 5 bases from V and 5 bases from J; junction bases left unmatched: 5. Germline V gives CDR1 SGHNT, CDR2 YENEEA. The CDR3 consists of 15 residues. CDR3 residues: CASSPTGGFTGELFF. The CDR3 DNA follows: TGTGCCAGCAGCCCGACAGGGGGCTTTACCGGGGAGCTGTTTTTT. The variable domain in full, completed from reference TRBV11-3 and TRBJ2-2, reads EAGVVQSPRYKIIEKKQPVAFWCNPISGHNTLYWYLQNLGQGPELLIRYENEEAVDDSQLPKDRFSAERLKGVDSTLKIQPAELGDSAVYLCASSPTGGFTGELFFGEGSRLTVL.

The DNA of the CDR3 is TGTGCCAGTACAATGGGCGGGAGCTTGAACACCGGGGAGCTGTTTTTT. Its protein is CASTMGGSLNTGELFF. The V call is TRBV19, the J call TRBJ2-2, with 7 bases matching TRBD2. Trimming took 7 bases from V and 1 from J; bases not matched to a gene: 9. CDR3 length: 16 residues. Per the germline V gene, CDR1 is LNHDA and CDR2 is SQIVND (reference sequence).

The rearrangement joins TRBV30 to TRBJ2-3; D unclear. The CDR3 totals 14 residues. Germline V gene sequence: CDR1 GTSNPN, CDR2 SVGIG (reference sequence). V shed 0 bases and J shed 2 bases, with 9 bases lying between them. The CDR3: CAWSVSDLTDTQYF. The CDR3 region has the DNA TGTGCCTGGAGTGTCTCGGACCTCACAGATACGCAGTATTTT. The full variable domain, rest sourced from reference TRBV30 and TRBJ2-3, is SQTIHQWPATLVQPVGSPLSLECTVEGTSNPNLYWYRQAAGRGLQLLFYSVGIGQISSEVPQNLSASRPQDRQFILSSKKLLLSDSGFYLCAWSVSDLTDTQYFGPGTRLTVL.

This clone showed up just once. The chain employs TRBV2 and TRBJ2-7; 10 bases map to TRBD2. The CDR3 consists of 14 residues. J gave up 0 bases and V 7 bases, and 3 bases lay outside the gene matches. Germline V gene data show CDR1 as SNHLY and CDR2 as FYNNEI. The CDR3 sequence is CASIPSGSSYEQYF. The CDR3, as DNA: TGTGCCAGCATTCCTAGCGGGAGCTCCTACGAGCAGTACTTC.

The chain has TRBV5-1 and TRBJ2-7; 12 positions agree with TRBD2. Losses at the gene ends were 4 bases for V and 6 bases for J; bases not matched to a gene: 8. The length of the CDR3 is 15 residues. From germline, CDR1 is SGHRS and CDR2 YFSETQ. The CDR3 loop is CASSDPTSGGIEQYF. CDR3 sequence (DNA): TGCGCCAGCAGCGACCCGACTAGCGGGGGAATCGAGCAGTACTTC.

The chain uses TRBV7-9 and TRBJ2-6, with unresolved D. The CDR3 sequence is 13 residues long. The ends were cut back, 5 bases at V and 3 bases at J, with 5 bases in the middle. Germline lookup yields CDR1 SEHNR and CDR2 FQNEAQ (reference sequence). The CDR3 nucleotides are TGTGCCAGCAGCCAAGGTGGGGCCAACGTCCTGACTTTC. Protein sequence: CASSQGGANVLTF.

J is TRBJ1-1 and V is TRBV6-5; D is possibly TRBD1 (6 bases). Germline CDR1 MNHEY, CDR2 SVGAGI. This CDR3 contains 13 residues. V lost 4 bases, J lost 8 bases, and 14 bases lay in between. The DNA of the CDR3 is TGTGCCAGCAGTTCACTCCTAGGGACAGAAGCTTTCTTT. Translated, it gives CASSSLLGTEAFF.

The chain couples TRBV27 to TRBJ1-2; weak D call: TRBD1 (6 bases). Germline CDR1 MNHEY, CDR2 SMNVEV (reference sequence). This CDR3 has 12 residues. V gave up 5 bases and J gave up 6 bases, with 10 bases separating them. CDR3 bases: TGTGCCAGCAGTCTTACAGGGAATGGCTACACCTTC. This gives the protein CASSLTGNGYTF.

CDR3 in amino acids: CASSLVSHNEKLFF. The CDR3, as DNA: TGTGCCAGCAGTTTGGTCAGTCATAATGAAAAACTGTTTTTT. The genes are TRBV28 and TRBJ1-4, with unresolved D. Germline V CDR1 and CDR2: MDHEN, SYDVKM. The length of the CDR3 is 14 residues. Trimming took 3 bases from V and 4 from J, leaving 9 bases between them.

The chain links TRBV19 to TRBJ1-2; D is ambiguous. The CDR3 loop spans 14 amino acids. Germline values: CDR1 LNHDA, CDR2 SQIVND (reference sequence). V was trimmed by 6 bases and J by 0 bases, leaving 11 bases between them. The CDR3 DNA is TGTGCCAGTAGGGTGTCCGGGTCTAACTATGGCTACACCTTC. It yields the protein CASRVSGSNYGYTF.

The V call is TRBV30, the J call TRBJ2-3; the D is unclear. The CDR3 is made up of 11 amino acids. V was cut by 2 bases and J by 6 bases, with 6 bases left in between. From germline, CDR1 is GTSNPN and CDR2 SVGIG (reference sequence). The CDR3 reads CAWSPKDTQYF. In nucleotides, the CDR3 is TGTGCCTGGAGTCCTAAGGATACGCAGTATTTT.

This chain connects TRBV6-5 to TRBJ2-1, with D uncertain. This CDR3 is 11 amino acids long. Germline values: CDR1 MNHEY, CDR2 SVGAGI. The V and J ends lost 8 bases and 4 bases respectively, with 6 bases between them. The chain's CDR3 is CASVDYNEQFF. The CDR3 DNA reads TGTGCCAGCGTTGATTACAATGAGCAGTTCTTC.

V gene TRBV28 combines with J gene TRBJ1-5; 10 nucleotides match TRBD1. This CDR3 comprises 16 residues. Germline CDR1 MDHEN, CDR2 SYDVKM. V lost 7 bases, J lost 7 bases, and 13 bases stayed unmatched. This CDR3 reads CASISLGTGVSQPQHF. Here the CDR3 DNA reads TGTGCCAGCATCAGTCTAGGGACAGGGGTGAGCCAGCCCCAGCATTTT.

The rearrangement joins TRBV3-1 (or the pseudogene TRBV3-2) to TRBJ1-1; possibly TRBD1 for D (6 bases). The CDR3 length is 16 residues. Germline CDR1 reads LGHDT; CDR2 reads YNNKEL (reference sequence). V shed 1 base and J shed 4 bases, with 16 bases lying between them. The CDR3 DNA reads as TGTGCCAGCAGCCAAGGTCCGGAGGGGGGCGGCACTGAAGCTTTCTTT. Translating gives CASSQGPEGGGTEAFF.

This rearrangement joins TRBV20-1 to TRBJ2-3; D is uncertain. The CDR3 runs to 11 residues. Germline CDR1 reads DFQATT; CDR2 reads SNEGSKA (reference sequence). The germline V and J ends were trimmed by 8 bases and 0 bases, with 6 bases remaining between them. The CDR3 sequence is CSHISTDTQYF. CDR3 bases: TGCAGTCATATTAGCACAGATACGCAGTATTTT.

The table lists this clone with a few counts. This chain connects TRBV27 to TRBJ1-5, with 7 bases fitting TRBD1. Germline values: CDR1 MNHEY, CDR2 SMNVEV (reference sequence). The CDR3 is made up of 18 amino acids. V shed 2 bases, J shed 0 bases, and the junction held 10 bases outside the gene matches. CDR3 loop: CASSLGAGGPDSNQPQHF. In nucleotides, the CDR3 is TGTGCCAGCAGTTTAGGGGCAGGGGGTCCCGATAGCAATCAGCCCCAGCATTTT.

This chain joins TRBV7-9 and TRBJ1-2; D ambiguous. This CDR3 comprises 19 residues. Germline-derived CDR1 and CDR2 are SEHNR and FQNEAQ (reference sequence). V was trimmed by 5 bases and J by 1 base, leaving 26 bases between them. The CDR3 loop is CASSASDDSVLFVNYGYTF. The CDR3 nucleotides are TGTGCCAGCAGCGCCTCGGACGATTCGGTACTCTTCGTTAACTATGGCTACACCTTC.

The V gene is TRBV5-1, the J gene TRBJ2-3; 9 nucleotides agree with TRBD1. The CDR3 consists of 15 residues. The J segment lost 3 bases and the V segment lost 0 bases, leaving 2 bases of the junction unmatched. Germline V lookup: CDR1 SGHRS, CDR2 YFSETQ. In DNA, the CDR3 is TGCGCCAGCAGCTTGGTGGGACAGGGTACAGATACGCAGTATTTT. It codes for CASSLVGQGTDTQYF.

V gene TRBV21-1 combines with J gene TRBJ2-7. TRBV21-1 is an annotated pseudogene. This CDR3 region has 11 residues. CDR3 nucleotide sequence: TGTGCCAGCAGCCCCCTGGGGGAGCAGTACTTC. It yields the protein CASSPLGEQYF.